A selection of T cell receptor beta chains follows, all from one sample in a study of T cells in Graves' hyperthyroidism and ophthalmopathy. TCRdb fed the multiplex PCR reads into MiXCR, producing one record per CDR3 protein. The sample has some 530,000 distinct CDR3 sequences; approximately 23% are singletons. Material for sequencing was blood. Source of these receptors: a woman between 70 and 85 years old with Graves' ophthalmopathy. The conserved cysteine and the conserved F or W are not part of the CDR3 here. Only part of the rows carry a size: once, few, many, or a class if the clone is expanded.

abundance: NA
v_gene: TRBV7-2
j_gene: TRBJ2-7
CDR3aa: ASSLVGCGRGTLCEQY

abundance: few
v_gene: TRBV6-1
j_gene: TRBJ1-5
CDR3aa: ASSKSMGMGQPQH

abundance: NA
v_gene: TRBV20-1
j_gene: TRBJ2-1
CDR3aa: SARPPTGNEQF

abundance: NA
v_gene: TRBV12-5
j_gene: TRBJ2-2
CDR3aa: ASGSDRRNTGELF

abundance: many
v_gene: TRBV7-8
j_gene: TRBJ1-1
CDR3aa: ASSLDRETEAF

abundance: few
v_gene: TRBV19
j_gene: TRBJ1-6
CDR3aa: ASSMDGNSPLH

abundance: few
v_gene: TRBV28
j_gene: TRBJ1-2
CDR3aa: ASSPTGINYGYT

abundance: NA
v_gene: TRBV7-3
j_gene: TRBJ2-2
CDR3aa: ASSHWTSRRSGELF

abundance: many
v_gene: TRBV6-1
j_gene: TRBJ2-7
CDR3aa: ASSERPVSSYEQY

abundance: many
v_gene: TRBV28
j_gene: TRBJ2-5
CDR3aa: ASRNVQETQY

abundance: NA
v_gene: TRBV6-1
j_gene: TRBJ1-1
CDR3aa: ASSYASVNTEAF

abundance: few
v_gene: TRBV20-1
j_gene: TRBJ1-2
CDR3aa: SARDEGGRGIGGYT

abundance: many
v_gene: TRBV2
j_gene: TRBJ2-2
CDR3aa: ASRAGTGITGELF

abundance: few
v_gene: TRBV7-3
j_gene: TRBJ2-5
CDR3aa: ASSVTGRETQY

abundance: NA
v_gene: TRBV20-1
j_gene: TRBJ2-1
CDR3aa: SARDRVSGNSYNEQF

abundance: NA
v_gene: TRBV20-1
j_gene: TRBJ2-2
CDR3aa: SARPTGAGTGELF

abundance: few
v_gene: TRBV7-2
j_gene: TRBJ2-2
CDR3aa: ASSPRPAGTGELF

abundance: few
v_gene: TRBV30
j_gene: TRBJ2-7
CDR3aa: AWSVGTGAWDEQY

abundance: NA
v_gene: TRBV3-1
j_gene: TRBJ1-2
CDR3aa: ASSVRARSYT

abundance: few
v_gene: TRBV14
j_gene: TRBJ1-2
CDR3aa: ASSPGGPSYGYT

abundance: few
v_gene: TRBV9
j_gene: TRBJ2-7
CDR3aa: ASSVASGLAYEQY

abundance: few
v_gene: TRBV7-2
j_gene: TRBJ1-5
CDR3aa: ASSSGPLRGNQPQH

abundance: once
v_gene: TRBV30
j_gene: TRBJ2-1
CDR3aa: AWRGTISYNEQF

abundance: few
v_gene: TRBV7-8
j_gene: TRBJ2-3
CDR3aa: ASSYRTGRTDTQY

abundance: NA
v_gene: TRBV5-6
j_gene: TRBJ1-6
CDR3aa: ASSGTGSLDSSYNSPLH

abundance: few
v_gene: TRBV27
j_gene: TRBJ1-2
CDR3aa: ASTRTGGNYGYT

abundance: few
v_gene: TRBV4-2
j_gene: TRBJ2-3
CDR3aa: ASSQDLRSTDTQY

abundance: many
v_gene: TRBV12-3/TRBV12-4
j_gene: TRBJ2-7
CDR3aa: ASSLVRSTWDSYEQY

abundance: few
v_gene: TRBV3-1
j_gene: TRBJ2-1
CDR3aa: ASSPDHPYEQF

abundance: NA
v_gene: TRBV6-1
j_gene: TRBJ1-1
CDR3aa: ASSSTDSTEAF

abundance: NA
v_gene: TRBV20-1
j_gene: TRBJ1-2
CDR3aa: SATQHGYT

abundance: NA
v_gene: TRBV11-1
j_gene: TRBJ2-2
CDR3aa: ASSSEGSGELF

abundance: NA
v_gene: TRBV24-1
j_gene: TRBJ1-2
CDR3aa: ATSGTEKYYGYT

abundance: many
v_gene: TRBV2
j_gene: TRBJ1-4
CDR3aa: ASRPGAGSEKLF

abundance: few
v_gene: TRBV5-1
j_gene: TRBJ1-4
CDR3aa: ASSTDVNEKLF

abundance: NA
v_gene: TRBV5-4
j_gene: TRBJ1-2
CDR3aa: ASRDRTNYGYT

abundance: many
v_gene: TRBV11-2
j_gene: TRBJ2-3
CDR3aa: ASSVIYTQY

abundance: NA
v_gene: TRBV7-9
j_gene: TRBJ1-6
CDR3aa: ASARDRVNSPLH

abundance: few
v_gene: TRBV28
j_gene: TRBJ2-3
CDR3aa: ASSQLKGLAGSTDTQY

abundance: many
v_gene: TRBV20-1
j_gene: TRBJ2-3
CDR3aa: SARATGGDTQY

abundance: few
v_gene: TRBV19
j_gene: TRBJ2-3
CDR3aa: ASSALLAGGLDTQY

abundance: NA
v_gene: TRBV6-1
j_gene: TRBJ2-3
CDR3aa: ASTWHPGTSSYTQY

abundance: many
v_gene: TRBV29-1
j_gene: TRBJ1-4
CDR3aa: SAPGTNEKLF

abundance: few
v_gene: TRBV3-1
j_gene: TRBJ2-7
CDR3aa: ASSPLTGGPYEQY

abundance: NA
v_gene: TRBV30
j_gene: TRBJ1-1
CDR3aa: AWELTGVTEAF

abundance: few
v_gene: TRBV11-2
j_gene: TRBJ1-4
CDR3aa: ASSLEIGEKLF